This record concerns one T cell receptor beta chain sequence. No antigen is known for it. The input lacks base qualities; no much larger clone sits a single base away. As encoded in the germline V gene, CDR1 is MDHEN while CDR2 is SYDVKM. Between the V and J ends, shortened by 3 bases and 2 bases respectively, the junction contains 10 bases. Spanning cysteine to phenylalanine, the CDR3 consists of 14 amino acids. Only the CDR3 DNA is retained, 42 bases long and in frame from the first base. CD8 naive samples were CD45RO-negative cells positively selected for CCR7, giving a CD45RA+CCR7+ population that excluded TemRA cells. Healthy HIV-negative adults with no recently reported acute infections or vaccinations were included as donors. Only Caucasian adults living in Nashville, Tennessee, USA were represented among the donors. After blood collection by leukapheresis, PBMCs were isolated using Ficoll-Histopaque density gradient centrifugation and then cryopreserved in the vapor phase of liquid nitrogen. Analytical flow cytometry was used to check the purity and quantity of every magnetically sorted T cell population. From each sorted fraction, genomic DNA was isolated and quantified by UV absorbance on a Nanodrop 2000c.

The data originate from a study of shared clonotypes between healthy human individuals (dated by TCRdb to between 2020 and 2021). Turning to the overall study: The cohort included a few men and a couple of women between 18 and 49 years of age. For each donor, three plates each were used for CD4 naive and CD4 memory, two plates were used for CD8 naive, and one plate was used for CD8 memory. Blood TCR repertoires of roughly five healthy adults were deeply sequenced to estimate repertoire size and the extent of clonotype sharing between individuals. Libraries were prepared and TCR repertoires were sequenced by different laboratories using diverse techniques, in order to increase sequencing depth and limit assay-specific biases. Per donor, leukapheresis produced somewhere between about 0.85 and 10 billion PBMCs.

TCR CDR3 regions were amplified from genomic DNA by multiplex PCR using the deep immunoSEQ assay. Extracted genomic DNA from each cell subset was spread evenly across all wells of several immunoSEQ 96-well plates, with each plate serving as a replicate. For sorted subsets, around 200 ng genomic DNA, equal to 30,000 to 35,000 T cell genomes, was loaded into each replicate PCR. Purified libraries were measured with a Qubit 3.0 fluorometer, size-checked on a Bioanalyzer 2100, and measured again with the KAPA Library Quantification kit. Each immunoSEQ 96-well plate was sequenced on its own single-read 150-cycle Illumina NextSeq 550 flow cell. The source study handled its data this way. Because the immunoSEQ output held only junctional sequences and lacked quality scores, the filtering could not match the filtering applied to full-length reads. To assign V/J genes and CDR3, sequences were annotated using PyIR, a Python wrapper for IgBLAST v1.9, with IMGT germline references. Any read was removed if the V/J assignment was weak (E-value above 1e-6), the CDR3 was missing, or the read contained stop codons, out-of-frame junctions, or ambiguous translated residues. V3J clonotypes were defined as sequences sharing an identical inferred V gene, J gene, and CDR3 amino acid sequence. Percentage overlap between repertoires was calculated by dividing the number of shared unique clonotypes by the size of the smaller repertoire. Three approaches were used to assess repertoire richness: RTK rarefaction, the Chao1 estimator, and Recon v2.1 estimates of unobserved clonotypes. For all TCRbeta clonotypes obtained by the gDNA method from a few donors, generation probabilities were computed with OLGA. TCRdb's version of the immuneACCESS table is confined to in-frame rearrangements and falls short of the full clone set. An unresolved V gene accounts for under half of the shortfall where checked; the remainder is of unknown origin. That table supplies the V and J calls and clone size; D and trimming were determined from the DNA. This sample gives about 650,000 clones in total; roughly 96% of them show up just once. Roughly 0.1% of the sample comes from the top ten.

The full study reports these points: Larger estimated clonotype richness was generally found for naive subsets than for memory subsets. About 4.5% of naive CD4, around 3.6% of naive CD8, around 2.3% of memory CD4, and 0.35% to 0.5% of memory CD8 clonotypes were shared across several donors. Higher generation probabilities were observed for clonotypes shared by all four sorted-subset donors than for non-shared clonotypes. Sampling was limited to blood, and TCR repertoires in tissue likely differ from TCR repertoires in blood. The small number of donors limited the genetic and exposure-history diversity represented. Rarefaction of sorted-subset datasets indicated incomplete sequencing despite the large sequencing depth. Pairwise subsampling led to the expectation that sequencing depth would affect the degree of clonotype sharing among donors.

Sample: naive CD8+ T cells sorted from blood. Sample cell subset or site, as interpreted from the label and publication: CD45RA+CCR7+. This receptor chain uses TRBV28 and TRBJ2-5, with no reliable assignment of the D segment. The sequence derives from a woman aged 30 to 39 in good health. The nucleotides read TGTGCCAGCAGTTTCGGTGGCAGTCAAGAGACCCAGTACTTC. Translated, this gives CASSFGGSQETQYF.